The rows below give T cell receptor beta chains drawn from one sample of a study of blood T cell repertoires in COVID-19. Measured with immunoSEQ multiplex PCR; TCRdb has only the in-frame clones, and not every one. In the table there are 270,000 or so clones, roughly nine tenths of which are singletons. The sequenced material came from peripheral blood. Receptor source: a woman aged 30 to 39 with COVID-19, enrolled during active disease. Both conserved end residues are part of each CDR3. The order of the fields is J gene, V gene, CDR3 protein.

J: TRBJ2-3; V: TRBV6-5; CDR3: CASGLDRDGADTQYF
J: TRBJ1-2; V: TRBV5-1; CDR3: CASSLRGWGYGYTF
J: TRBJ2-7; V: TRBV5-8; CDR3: CASSPREAGGLTYEQYF
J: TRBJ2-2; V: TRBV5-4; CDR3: CASSLLRGGDTGELFF
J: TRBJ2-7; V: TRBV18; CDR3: CASSQDSQGYEQYF
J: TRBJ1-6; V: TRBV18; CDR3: CASSAGAGFNSPLHF
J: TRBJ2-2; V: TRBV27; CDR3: CASSLGWRAGELFF
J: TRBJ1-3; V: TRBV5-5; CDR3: CASSQQVNTIYF
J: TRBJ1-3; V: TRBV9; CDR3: CASSATGGSTVSGNTIYF
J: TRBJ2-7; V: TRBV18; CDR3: CASSPDRLSNEQYF
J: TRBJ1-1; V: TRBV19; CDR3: CASSSNTEAFF
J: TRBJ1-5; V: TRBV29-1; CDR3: CSVVAGAEDQPQHF
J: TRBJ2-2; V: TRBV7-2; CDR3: CASSLAYGYTGELFF
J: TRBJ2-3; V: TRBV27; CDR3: CASSMTDPSTDTQYF
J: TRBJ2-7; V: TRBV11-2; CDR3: CASSSPGTGYHEQYF
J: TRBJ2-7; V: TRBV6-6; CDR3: CASRTTGGVYEQYF
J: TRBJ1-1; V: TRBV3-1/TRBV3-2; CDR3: CASSQYGRGFNTEAFF
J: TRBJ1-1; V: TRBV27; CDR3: CASSFSGQNTEAFF
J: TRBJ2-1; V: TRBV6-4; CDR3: CASSRTSGGLSYNEQFF
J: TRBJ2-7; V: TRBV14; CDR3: CASSQVSGTPHREQYF
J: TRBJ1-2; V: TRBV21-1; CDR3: CASSKDMALRGYTF
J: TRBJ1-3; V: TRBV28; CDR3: CASSLYQGASTIYF
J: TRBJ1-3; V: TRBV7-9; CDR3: CASSFLRQGISGNTIYF
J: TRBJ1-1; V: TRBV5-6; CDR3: CASSFPPGRGSVNTEAFF
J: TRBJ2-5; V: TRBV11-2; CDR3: CASSLDQNSPFHQYF
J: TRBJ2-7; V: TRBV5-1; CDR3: CASSLAGIHEQYF
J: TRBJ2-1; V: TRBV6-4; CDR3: CASSDTSVNEQFF
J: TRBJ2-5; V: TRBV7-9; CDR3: CASSLGLTSQETQYF
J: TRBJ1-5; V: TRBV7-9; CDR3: CASSFGRSNQPQHF
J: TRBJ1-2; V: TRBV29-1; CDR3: CSVEGLGRVDYGYTF
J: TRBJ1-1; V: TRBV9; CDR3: CASSARNQGIEAFF
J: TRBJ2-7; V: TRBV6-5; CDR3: CASSYSKAYEQYF
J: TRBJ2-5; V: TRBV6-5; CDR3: CASRPGKETQYF
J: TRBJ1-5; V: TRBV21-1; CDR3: CASSRPLGQSNQPQHF
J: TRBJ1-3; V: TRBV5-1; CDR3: CASSTGQGTGNTIYF
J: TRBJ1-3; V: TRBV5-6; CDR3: CASTLQGAGNTIYF
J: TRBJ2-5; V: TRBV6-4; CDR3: CASLSPDRGLETQYF
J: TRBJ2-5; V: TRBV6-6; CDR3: CASSYAGRGETQYF